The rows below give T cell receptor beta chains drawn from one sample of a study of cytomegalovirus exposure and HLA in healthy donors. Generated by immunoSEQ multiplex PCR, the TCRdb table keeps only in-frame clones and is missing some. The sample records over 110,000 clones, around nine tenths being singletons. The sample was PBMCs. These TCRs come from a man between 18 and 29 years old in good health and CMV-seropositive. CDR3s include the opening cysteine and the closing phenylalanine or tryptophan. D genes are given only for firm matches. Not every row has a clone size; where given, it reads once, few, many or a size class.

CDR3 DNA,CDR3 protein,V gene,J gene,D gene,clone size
TGTGCCAGCACCGGACAGGGGAACTATGGCTACACCTTC,CASTGQGNYGYTF,TRBV11-3,TRBJ1-2,TRBD1,.
TGTGCCATCGGGGAGGCCAATCAGCCCCAGCATTTT,CAIGEANQPQHF,TRBV2,TRBJ1-5,.,.
TGTGCCAGCAGTTCAACCGGACAGGGGAGCAATCAGCCCCAGCATTTT,CASSSTGQGSNQPQHF,TRBV27,TRBJ1-5,TRBD1,.
TGTGCCAGCAGTGACTGGACAGCAACTAATGAAAAACTGTTTTTT,CASSDWTATNEKLFF,TRBV25-1,TRBJ1-4,.,.
TGTGCCAGTAGGGCGACAGGGTTGAATACTGAAGCTTTCTTT,CASRATGLNTEAFF,TRBV19,TRBJ1-1,TRBD1,.
TGCGCCAGCAGCTTCCGGGACAGGGTCCTGAACACTGAAGCTTTCTTT,CASSFRDRVLNTEAFF,TRBV5-1,TRBJ1-1,TRBD1,.
TGTGCCAGCAGTTTTAGTACCGTTTATAGCAATCAGCCCCAGCATTTT,CASSFSTVYSNQPQHF,TRBV28,TRBJ1-5,.,.
TGTGCCAGCAGCGTTACCGGGACTAGCGGGAGGGATAGCACAGATACGCAGTATTTT,CASSVTGTSGRDSTDTQYF,TRBV9,TRBJ2-3,TRBD2,.
TGTGCCAGCAGGCTCCAGGGGATCCCTTCACCCCTCCACTTT,CASRLQGIPSPLHF,TRBV6-1,TRBJ1-6,.,.
TGTGCCAGTAGTATAGATCTCGCACAGACGATGGAAGCTTTCTTT,CASSIDLAQTMEAFF,TRBV19,TRBJ1-1,.,.
TGTGCCTGGAGTGTAATGGGGGGTAGCTCCTACGAGCAGTACTTC,CAWSVMGGSSYEQYF,TRBV30,TRBJ2-7,.,few
TGTGCCATCAGTGAACCGGCAGGGGGCAAGTACGAGCAGTACTTC,CAISEPAGGKYEQYF,TRBV10-3,TRBJ2-7,TRBD1,few
TGCGCCAGCAGCTTGGGTCTGTCAGATACGCAGTATTTT,CASSLGLSDTQYF,TRBV5-1,TRBJ2-3,.,.
TGTGCCTGGGGAGATGGGTCCGGCAGCTATGGCTACACCTTC,CAWGDGSGSYGYTF,TRBV30,TRBJ1-2,.,.
TGTGCCATCAGTATGACAGGGGTGGGCTACGAGCAGTACTTC,CAISMTGVGYEQYF,TRBV10-3,TRBJ2-7,TRBD1,few
TGTGCCAGCAGCCTCGGGACAACCTCCTACAATGAGCAGTTCTTC,CASSLGTTSYNEQFF,TRBV7-2,TRBJ2-1,.,.
TGTGCCATCGGGACTAGCGAGACCGGGGAGCTGTTTTTT,CAIGTSETGELFF,TRBV10-3,TRBJ2-2,TRBD2,.
TGTGCCAGCAGCGGACATCTCGGGGGCTACACCTTC,CASSGHLGGYTF,TRBV2,TRBJ1-2,.,few
TGTGCCAGCGGGCCGGGAGGTCAGCCCCAGCATTTT,CASGPGGQPQHF,TRBV9,TRBJ1-5,.,.
TGTGCCAGCAGCTGGGGGGACAGGGATTACGAAAAACTGTTTTTT,CASSWGDRDYEKLFF,TRBV5-8,TRBJ1-4,TRBD1,.
TGTGCCAGCAGGGACAGCGCTTTAAGCTCCTACAATGAGCAGTTCTTC,CASRDSALSSYNEQFF,TRBV2,TRBJ2-1,.,.
TGTGCCAGCAGCACCCGGACAGGTTGCAATCAGCCCCAGCATTTT,CASSTRTGCNQPQHF,TRBV12-1,TRBJ1-5,.,.
TGTGCCAGCAGCTTAGATCGGTGGACAGCGGGGGCCAACGTCCTGACTTTC,CASSLDRWTAGANVLTF,TRBV11-3,TRBJ2-6,.,.
TGTGCCAGCTCACTACCGGCAGGGTCCAACGAGCAGTACTTC,CASSLPAGSNEQYF,TRBV18,TRBJ2-7,.,.
TGTGCCAGCAGCCCGCGATGGAGCGGCAACACCGGGGAGCTGTTTTTT,CASSPRWSGNTGELFF,TRBV9,TRBJ2-2,.,.
TGTGCCAGCAGCCCCTCGACTAGCGGGAGTCACGATGAGCAGTTCTTC,CASSPSTSGSHDEQFF,TRBV9,TRBJ2-1,TRBD2,.
TGTGCCAGCAGTTCGTGGCGGGGGTTTCGCTCCTACAATGAGCAGTTCTTC,CASSSWRGFRSYNEQFF,TRBV7-8,TRBJ2-1,TRBD2,.
TGTGCCACCAGCAGAGATGGACAGAGGAATTCACCCCTCCACTTT,CATSRDGQRNSPLHF,TRBV15,TRBJ1-6,.,.
TGTGCCAGCACCCTGAGGCTAGCGGAATACAATGAGCAGTTCTTC,CASTLRLAEYNEQFF,TRBV7-9,TRBJ2-1,TRBD2,once
TGTGCCAGCAGCGGACTAGCGGGAGCAGCCGGGGAGCTGTTTTTT,CASSGLAGAAGELFF,TRBV5-4,TRBJ2-2,TRBD2,.
TGTGCCACTACAGGGTTCGGCGAGACCCAGTACTTC,CATTGFGETQYF,TRBV25-1,TRBJ2-5,.,.
TGCGCCAGCAGAAAATCTGGCCCGAACACTGAAGCTTTCTTT,CASRKSGPNTEAFF,TRBV5-1,TRBJ1-1,.,.
TGTGCCAGCTCACCGGGACAGGCTTCCTACGAGCAGTACTTC,CASSPGQASYEQYF,TRBV18,TRBJ2-7,TRBD1,.
TGTGCCAGCTCACGGGGGGAGAACACCGGGGAGCTGTTTTTT,CASSRGENTGELFF,TRBV18,TRBJ2-2,.,.
TGTGCCTGGGAGATAGCGGGAGGGGGCCACAATGAGCAGTTCTTC,CAWEIAGGGHNEQFF,TRBV30,TRBJ2-1,TRBD2,.
TGTGCCAGCAGCTTAGGCACCGGTCGGCAGTTCTTC,CASSLGTGRQFF,TRBV7-9,TRBJ2-1,.,.
TGCGCCAGCAGTGGACAGACAGGGGAAGCTTTCTTT,CASSGQTGEAFF,TRBV10-1,TRBJ1-1,TRBD1,.
TGTGCCAGCAGTGATCCGCGGAATGAAGCTTTCTTT,CASSDPRNEAFF,TRBV2,TRBJ1-1,.,.
TGCGCCAGCAGCCCTACAGGGCCATCTAACTATGGCTACACCTTC,CASSPTGPSNYGYTF,TRBV5-1,TRBJ1-2,.,.
TGTGCCAGCAGCTTCGTCGGGACAGGGGCTGGCTACACCTTC,CASSFVGTGAGYTF,TRBV5-4,TRBJ1-2,TRBD1,.
TGCGCCAGCAGCTTTGGGACTAGACGTAATGAGCAGTTCTTC,CASSFGTRRNEQFF,TRBV5-1,TRBJ2-1,TRBD2,.
TGTGCCAGCGGACGACAGGGGACCTACGAGCAGTACTTC,CASGRQGTYEQYF,TRBV6-6,TRBJ2-7,TRBD1,.
TGTGCCAGCAGTGAAGGAGGGTTAGTGCAGCCCCAGCATTTT,CASSEGGLVQPQHF,TRBV6-1,TRBJ1-5,.,.
TGTGCCAGCAGTGAACTTGGCGGGAGGGGGTCCTACAATGAGCAGTTCTTC,CASSELGGRGSYNEQFF,TRBV6-1,TRBJ2-1,TRBD2,.
TGTGCCAGCAGCCCTGGGGCGGAACCGGGCGAAAAACTGTTTTTT,CASSPGAEPGEKLFF,TRBV5-8,TRBJ1-4,.,.
TGCGCCAGCAGCTTGGGCAGGGTGAGAGAGACCCAGTACTTC,CASSLGRVRETQYF,TRBV5-1,TRBJ2-5,.,.
TGTGCCACCAGCAGCGGGGGTCTAAACTCCGGTGGCTACACCTTC,CATSSGGLNSGGYTF,TRBV15,TRBJ1-2,.,.
TGTGCCAGCACGGGGGGAGCCAAAAACATTCAGTACTTC,CASTGGAKNIQYF,TRBV2,TRBJ2-4,TRBD2,.
TGCGCCAGCAGTAACAGGGGAGGATACCAGCCCCAGCATTTT,CASSNRGGYQPQHF,TRBV10-1,TRBJ1-5,TRBD1,.
TGCAGCGTTGAAGCCCGGCAGGGAGGGGGTTTGGAGACCCAGTACTTC,CSVEARQGGGLETQYF,TRBV29-1,TRBJ2-5,.,.
TGTGCCAGCAGCTTAGGCGGGACGGTGAACTATGGCTACACCTTC,CASSLGGTVNYGYTF,TRBV11-2,TRBJ1-2,.,.
TGTGCCAGCAGGGACGGACAGGGGCGGAATCAGCCCCAGCATTTT,CASRDGQGRNQPQHF,TRBV6-1,TRBJ1-5,TRBD1,.
TGTGCCAGCAGAGACCTTCGACAGGGCAAAAACATTCAGTACTTC,CASRDLRQGKNIQYF,TRBV27,TRBJ2-4,TRBD1,.
TGCGCCAGCAGCCCCTGGGGGACAGGACAGCTGTCCTCTGGAAACACCATATATTTT,CASSPWGTGQLSSGNTIYF,TRBV4-1,TRBJ1-3,TRBD1,few
TGCGCCAGCAGCCAACGGGGGGAGACCCAGTACTTC,CASSQRGETQYF,TRBV4-1,TRBJ2-5,.,.
TGCGCCAGCAGCTTAACTAGCGGGAGGGATACGCAGTATTTT,CASSLTSGRDTQYF,TRBV5-1,TRBJ2-3,TRBD2,.
TGTGCCAGCAGTTACCGTCAGACAGGGTATTTTGGCTACACCTTC,CASSYRQTGYFGYTF,TRBV6-5,TRBJ1-2,TRBD1,.
TGTGCCAGCAGCCCACTAGCGGGGGGTACTCTGGATACGCAGTATTTT,CASSPLAGGTLDTQYF,TRBV7-9,TRBJ2-3,TRBD2,.
TGTGCCAGCAGGCCGGGACTAGCGCCGAGCACAGATACGCAGTATTTT,CASRPGLAPSTDTQYF,TRBV27,TRBJ2-3,TRBD2,.